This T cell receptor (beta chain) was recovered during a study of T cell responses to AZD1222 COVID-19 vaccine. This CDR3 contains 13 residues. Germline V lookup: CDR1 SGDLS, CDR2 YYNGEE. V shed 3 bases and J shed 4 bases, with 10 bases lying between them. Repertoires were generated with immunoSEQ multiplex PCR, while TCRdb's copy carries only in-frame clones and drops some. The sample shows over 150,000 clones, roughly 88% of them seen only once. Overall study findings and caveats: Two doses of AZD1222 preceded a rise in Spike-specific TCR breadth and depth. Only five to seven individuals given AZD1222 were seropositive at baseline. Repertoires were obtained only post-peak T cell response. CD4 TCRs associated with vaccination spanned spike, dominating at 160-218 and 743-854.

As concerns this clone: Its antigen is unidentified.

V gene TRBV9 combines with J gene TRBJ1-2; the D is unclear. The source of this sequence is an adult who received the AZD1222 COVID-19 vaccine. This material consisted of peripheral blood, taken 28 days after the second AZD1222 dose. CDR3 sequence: CASSAEGSYGYTF. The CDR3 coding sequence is TGTGCCAGCAGCGCCGAGGGTTCCTATGGCTACACCTTC.